The 28 T cell receptor beta chains reported below all come from one sample, sequenced in a study of neoadjuvant nivolumab and ipilimumab in lung cancer. Sequencing used immunoSEQ multiplex PCR; TCRdb keeps in-frame clones, though not all of them. The table shows fewer than 20,000 clones, with 76% occurring only once. The material sequenced was tumor tissue, taken after neoadjuvant nivolumab, alone or with ipilimumab, at or shortly before surgery. These TCRs come from an adult with non-small cell lung cancer.

This chain joins TRBV10-3 and TRBJ2-7; D is uncertain. V was clipped by 8 bases and J by 6 bases, with 5 bases between them. This CDR3 is 9 amino acids long. The germline V gene encodes CDR1 ENHRY and CDR2 SYGVKD. CDR3: CAIGTEQYF. CDR3 in DNA: TGTGCCATCGGTACCGAGCAGTACTTC.

This chain links TRBV29-1 with TRBJ1-2, with D unresolved. Germline lookup yields CDR1 SQVTM and CDR2 ANQGSEA. CDR3 size: 14 residues. V lost 5 bases, J lost 5 bases, and 18 bases lay in between. This CDR3 reads CSVKDGFGIYGYTF. As DNA, the CDR3 is TGCAGCGTTAAGGACGGCTTCGGTATATATGGCTACACCTTC.

The chain links TRBV15 to TRBJ2-4; 8 nucleotides align to TRBD2. This CDR3 comprises 14 residues. Germline values: CDR1 LNHNV, CDR2 YYDKDF (reference sequence). Trimming cost V 1 base and J 6 bases; bases outside gene matches: 2. CDR3 nucleotide sequence: TGTGCCACCAGCAGAGGAGGACTAGCAAACATTCAGTACTTC. This gives the protein CATSRGGLANIQYF.

The gene calls are TRBV9 and TRBJ1-3; 8 nucleotides agree with TRBD1. CDR3 length: 15 residues. CDR1 and CDR2 from the germline V gene are SGDLS and YYNGEE. Germline trimming cut 3 bases from V and 2 bases from J; bases unmatched to any gene: 4. CDR3 in DNA: TGTGCCAGCAGCGCGGTACAGGGGGCTGGAAACACCATATATTTT. It translates to CASSAVQGAGNTIYF.

The chain links TRBV19 to TRBJ1-2; no reliable D call. V dropped 6 bases and J dropped 4 bases, with 15 bases sitting between them. The length of the CDR3 is 14 residues. CDR1 and CDR2 from the germline V gene are LNHDA and SQIVND (reference sequence). The CDR3 is CASSRDSIFYGYTF. The CDR3 DNA sequence: TGTGCCAGTAGCCGTGACTCCATCTTCTATGGCTACACCTTC. Combining the CDR3 with reference TRBV19 and TRBJ1-2 gives the whole variable domain DGGITQSPKYLFRKEGQNVTLSCEQNLNHDAMYWYRQDPGQGLRLIYYSQIVNDFQKGDIAEGYSVSREKKESFPLTVTSAQKNPTAFYLCASSRDSIFYGYTFGSGTRLTVV.

J is TRBJ1-4 and V is TRBV28; TRBD1 is a possible D gene (5 bases). CDR3 length equals 16 residues. V shed 2 bases and J shed 5 bases, with 15 bases lying between them. Germline CDR1 reads MDHEN; CDR2 reads SYDVKM. The CDR3 DNA reads TGTGCCAGCAGTTTAACCCCGACAGCTCAAAATGAAAAACTGTTTTTT. As protein: CASSLTPTAQNEKLFF.

The J gene is TRBJ1-2, the V gene TRBV29-1; D gene uncertain. CDR3 length equals 13 residues. Germline V lookup: CDR1 SQVTM, CDR2 ANQGSEA. Trimming took off 0 bases at V and 9 bases at J, with 14 bases between the two ends. Here the CDR3 DNA reads TGCAGCGTTGAAGATTCGGGGTTTTATCGCTACACCTTC. Its protein is CSVEDSGFYRYTF.

The chain uses TRBV10-2 and TRBJ1-1; 11 bases are a match to TRBD1. This CDR3 has 13 residues. Germline V lookup: CDR1 WSHSY, CDR2 SAAADI. The J segment lost 6 bases and the V segment lost 10 bases, leaving 7 bases of the junction unmatched. DNA for the CDR3: TGCGCCACCAAAGGACAGGGGGCCGCTGAAGCTTTCTTT. Translation: CATKGQGAAEAFF.

This chain connects TRBV5-1 to TRBJ1-2, with 8 bases identical to TRBD1. Germline V gives CDR1 SGHRS, CDR2 YFSETQ. Trimming cost V 3 bases and J 5 bases; bases outside gene matches: 6. The CDR3 length is 14 residues. The CDR3: CASSWLTGAYGYTF. In nucleotides, the CDR3 is TGCGCCAGCAGCTGGTTGACAGGGGCTTATGGCTACACCTTC.

This rearrangement joins TRBV27 to TRBJ2-1; either TRBD1 or TRBD2 may fit D (5 bases each). This CDR3 comprises 15 residues. Trimming took 1 base from V and 8 from J, leaving 15 bases between them. Germline V lookup: CDR1 MNHEY, CDR2 SMNVEV (reference sequence). Here the CDR3 DNA reads TGTGCCAGCAGTTTATGGGGGAGCGGAATCTATGAGCAGTTCTTC. Encoded protein: CASSLWGSGIYEQFF.

This clone has only one observation. CDR3 loop: CASSLGPTGANVLTF. In DNA form, the CDR3 reads TGCGCCAGCAGCTTGGGACCTACTGGGGCCAACGTCCTGACTTTC. The rearrangement uses TRBV5-1 and TRBJ2-6; D is undetermined. Trimming cost V 0 bases and J 2 bases, with 6 bases left between them. The CDR3 has 15 amino acids. In germline, CDR1 is SGHRS, CDR2 YFSETQ.

The chain links TRBV6-6 to TRBJ1-5; D is undetermined. Looked up from germline, CDR1 is MNHNY and CDR2 is SVGAGI (reference sequence). V shed 0 bases and J shed 7 bases, with 7 bases lying between them. This CDR3 is built from 13 residues. The CDR3 loop is CASSYSNLQPQHF. CDR3 DNA sequence: TGTGCCAGCAGTTACTCGAATTTGCAGCCCCAGCATTTT.

The chain combines TRBV7-2 with TRBJ2-7; no clear D gene. CDR1 is SGHTA, CDR2 FQGNSA, per germline. The CDR3 spans 12 residues. Between the trimmed V and J ends, which lost 2 bases and 4 bases, there was a span of 6 bases. The CDR3 spells CASSLFAYEQYF. In nucleotides, the CDR3 is TGTGCCAGCAGCTTATTTGCGTACGAGCAGTACTTC.

The V and J genes are TRBV9 and TRBJ2-3; TRBD1 or TRBD2 may be the D gene (5 bases each). The CDR3 is 12 residues long. Germline CDR1 and CDR2: SGDLS and YYNGEE. Trimming left V 3 bases short and J 10 bases short, with 12 bases between. DNA for the CDR3: TGTGCCAGCAGCGCGGCCGGGGCGGCGCAGTATTTT. Amino acid sequence: CASSAAGAAQYF.

The chain has TRBV5-4 and TRBJ2-7; TRBD2 agrees at 12 bases. The CDR3 covers 18 residues. Germline CDR1 reads SGHNT; CDR2 reads YYREEE (reference sequence). V shed 3 bases, J shed 7 bases, and the junction held 17 bases outside the gene matches. DNA for the CDR3: TGTGCCAGCAGCTCCCAAAGGGGACTAGCGGGTTCGTCGAGAGAGCAGTACTTC. Protein: CASSSQRGLAGSSREQYF.

V usage is TRBV27 and J usage is TRBJ2-7, with TRBD2 as a possible D gene (6 bases). The V gene's germline CDR1 is MNHEY and CDR2 SMNVEV (reference sequence). V was clipped by 4 bases and J by 3 bases, with 13 bases between them. The CDR3 covers 14 residues. This CDR3 reads CASSSLARDYEQYF. As DNA, the CDR3 is TGTGCCAGCAGTTCTCTAGCGCGTGACTACGAGCAGTACTTC.

By share of the sample, this clone is medium-sized. This rearrangement joins TRBV18 to TRBJ2-1; TRBD2 might be the D (6 bases). The V end was cut by 4 bases, the J end by 4 bases, with 14 bases between. The CDR3 contains 15 residues. Germline loops: CDR1 KGHSH, CDR2 LQKENI. The CDR3 region has the DNA TGTGCCAGCTCACTAGCGGTTTCCACTTACAATGAGCAGTTCTTC. The encoded protein is CASSLAVSTYNEQFF.

This sequence joins TRBV9 and TRBJ2-7; 11 nucleotides align to TRBD2. This CDR3 comprises 19 residues. CDR1 SGDLS and CDR2 YYNGEE come from the germline V gene. V lost 0 bases and J lost 0; bases outside the gene matches: 11. Here the CDR3 reads CASSVGPRRLAGTSYEQYF. Written as DNA, the CDR3 is TGTGCCAGCAGCGTAGGGCCCCGTCGACTAGCGGGGACCTCCTACGAGCAGTACTTC.

This chain uses TRBV7-9 with TRBJ2-2, with 10 bases that match TRBD2. CDR1 SEHNR and CDR2 FQNEAQ come from the germline V gene (reference sequence). J gave up 6 bases and V 1 base, and 8 bases lay outside the gene matches. This CDR3 contains 17 residues. CDR3 nucleotide sequence: TGTGCCAGCAGCTTAGAGGTGGGGCTAGCGGGAGCCGGGGAGCTGTTTTTT. This codes for CASSLEVGLAGAGELFF. Full variable domain (remainder filled in from reference TRBV7-9 and TRBJ2-2): DTGVSQNPRHKITKRGQNVTFRCDPISEHNRLYWYRQTLGQGPEFLTYFQNEAQLEKSRLLSDRFSAERPKGSFSTLEIQRTEQGDSAMYLCASSLEVGLAGAGELFFGEGSRLTVL.

This clone was recorded a few times. CDR3 sequence (DNA): TGTGCCAGCAGCCCTAACCGTAACAGGGGGCTTGGCTACACCTTC. Protein: CASSPNRNRGLGYTF. V is TRBV7-9 and J is TRBJ1-2, with 9 bases aligning to TRBD1. Germline lookup yields CDR1 SEHNR and CDR2 FQNEAQ (reference sequence). The V segment lost 5 bases and the J segment 7 bases; nucleotides outside the gene matches: 11. This CDR3 comprises 15 residues.

The rearrangement joins TRBV20-1 to TRBJ2-1; D is undetermined. V lost 0 bases and J lost 10, with 4 bases in between. The CDR3 has 10 amino acids. CDR1 is DFQATT, CDR2 SNEGSKA, per germline (reference sequence). The CDR3 coding sequence is TGCAGTGCTAGAGACCGAGAGCAGTTCTTC. Translating it yields CSARDREQFF.

Comments on this clone: The junction differs from germline at one of its ends, possibly a read error. The chain is built from TRBV6-5 and TRBJ2-5; 7 bases align to TRBD1. CDR3 length equals 13 residues. The germline V gene encodes CDR1 MNHEY and CDR2 SVGAGI. The CDR3 reads CASSTGTVEIQYF. CDR3 DNA: TGTGCCAGCAGTACCGGGACAGTTGAGATCCAGTACTTC.

By share, this clone ranks as medium-sized. The chain carries TRBV10-2 and TRBJ2-3, with no clear D. V was cut by 3 bases and J by 6 bases, with 16 bases left in between. CDR3 length: 15 amino acids. Germline V gene data show CDR1 as WSHSY and CDR2 as SAAADI. CDR3 sequence (DNA): TGCGCCAGCAGTGATATAGATGCCGAAAAGGATACGCAGTATTTT. Protein: CASSDIDAEKDTQYF.

The J gene is TRBJ2-7, the V gene TRBV6-1, with TRBD1 matching 8 bases. The CDR3 extends over 14 amino acids. Germline-derived CDR1 and CDR2 are MNHNS and SASEGT. Trimming took 4 bases from V and 2 from J; bases not matched to a gene: 4. The CDR3 DNA follows: TGTGCCAGCAGTGTCAGGACAGGGACCTACGAGCAGTACTTC. Encoded protein: CASSVRTGTYEQYF.

J is TRBJ2-7 and V is TRBV2; D perhaps matches TRBD1 (5 bases). The CDR3 is 11 residues long. V was shortened by 7 bases and J by 4 bases, with 8 bases between the two germline ends. Germline assignment: CDR1 SNHLY and CDR2 FYNNEI. The CDR3 DNA follows: TGTGCCAGCACAGGGCAGTACGAGCAGTACTTC. Protein sequence: CASTGQYEQYF.

Only a few counts were recorded for this clone. The chain employs TRBV27 and TRBJ1-2; D unresolved. Looked up from germline, CDR1 is MNHEY and CDR2 is SMNVEV (reference sequence). V was shortened by 3 bases and J by 5 bases, with 10 bases between the two germline ends. CDR3 length: 13 amino acids. The CDR3 coding sequence is TGTGCCAGCAGTTTTACACCCAGTTATGGCTACACCTTC. It yields the protein CASSFTPSYGYTF.

This clone has a handful of counts. The chain carries TRBV4-2 and TRBJ1-1; D call uncertain. Trimming removed 0 bases from V and 6 bases from J, with 11 bases in between. The V gene's germline CDR1 is LGHNA and CDR2 YNFKEQ. The CDR3 has 14 residues. The CDR3 is CASSQEPKAAEAFF. Here the CDR3 DNA reads TGTGCCAGCAGCCAAGAACCTAAAGCGGCTGAAGCTTTCTTT.

This chain uses TRBV30 with TRBJ2-5, with 8 positions matching TRBD2. The CDR3 covers 14 residues. V lost 5 bases to trimming and J lost 4 bases; unmatched junction nucleotides: 9. Germline V gives CDR1 GTSNPN, CDR2 SVGIG (reference sequence). CDR3 residues: CAWAKAGVRETQYF. The CDR3 nucleotides are TGTGCCTGGGCCAAAGCGGGAGTTAGAGAGACCCAGTACTTC.